Shown below are 14 T cell receptor beta chains from a single sample sequenced in a study of cytomegalovirus exposure and HLA in healthy donors. The PCR ran on 60 Vbeta and 13 Jbeta primers. Using immunoSEQ multiplex PCR, the repertoire was profiled, and TCRdb retains in-frame clones only, with some absent. The sample lists roughly 180,000 clones, around 74% occurring once. The sequenced sample consisted of PBMCs. Receptor source: a female donor in good health and CMV-seronegative.

The J gene is TRBJ1-2, the V gene TRBV2, with unresolved D. The CDR3 has 12 residues. V was trimmed by 4 bases and J by 8 bases, leaving 11 bases between them. Germline CDR1 SNHLY, CDR2 FYNNEI. Here the CDR3 reads CASSGLSWGYTF. CDR3 bases: TGTGCCAGCAGTGGACTGAGTTGGGGCTACACCTTC.

The V and J genes are TRBV5-1 and TRBJ1-4; no definite D call. CDR1 and CDR2 (germline): SGHRS, YFSETQ. The CDR3 is made up of 14 amino acids. Between the trimmed V and J ends, which lost 2 bases and 1 base, there was a span of 6 bases. As DNA, the CDR3 is TGCGCCAGCAGCTTCAGAGGAACTAATGAAAAACTGTTTTTT. Protein product: CASSFRGTNEKLFF.

This chain links TRBV4-1 with TRBJ2-7; a weak D match, TRBD2 (5 bases). Looked up from germline, CDR1 is MGHRA and CDR2 is YSYEKL. V was trimmed by 1 base and J by 6 bases, leaving 7 bases between them. The CDR3 sequence is 12 residues long. CDR3 DNA sequence: TGCGCCAGCAGCCAAGTCGGGGTCGAGCAGTACTTC. Protein product: CASSQVGVEQYF.

The table lists this clone with a count of one. V and J are TRBV5-4 and TRBJ1-2; no definite D call. The V gene's germline CDR1 is SGHNT and CDR2 YYREEE (reference sequence). Trimming cost V 1 base and J 5 bases, with 12 bases left between them. The CDR3 runs 14 residues. The CDR3 loop reads CASSLMGQDYGYTF. The CDR3 DNA reads TGTGCCAGCAGCTTGATGGGTCAGGATTATGGCTACACCTTC.

This clone occurred once. The chain recombines TRBV7-6 with TRBJ2-1; 15 bases are shared with TRBD2. The ends lost 1 base at V and 8 bases at J; junction bases unmatched: 6. The CDR3 contains 17 residues. The germline CDR1 and CDR2 sequences are SGHVS and FNYEAQ. CDR3 residues: CASSLGTSGGARDEQFF. The CDR3, as DNA: TGTGCCAGCAGCTTAGGGACTAGCGGGGGGGCCCGGGATGAGCAGTTCTTC.

The chain joins TRBV28 to TRBJ1-2, with D possibly TRBD1 on 5 matching bases. V lost 4 bases and J 7 bases, leaving 16 bases between the germline ends. CDR3 size: 14 residues. Germline-derived CDR1 and CDR2 are MDHEN and SYDVKM. CDR3 bases: TGTGCCAGCAGTTCCGGGACTAGATCGGGTGGCTACACCTTC. Its protein product is CASSSGTRSGGYTF.

The gene calls are TRBV19 and TRBJ1-2; a possible D gene is TRBD1 (6 bases). CDR1 is LNHDA and CDR2 is SQIVND in the germline V gene (reference sequence). Between the trimmed V and J ends, which lost 7 bases and 8 bases, there was a span of 17 bases. This CDR3 spans 13 amino acids. The CDR3 DNA sequence: TGTGCCAGTACCGAACTGGACAGTCAGGGCTACACCTTC. Protein: CASTELDSQGYTF.

The V call is TRBV4-2, the J call TRBJ2-3; TRBD2 matches at 8 bases. The germline gives CDR1 LGHNA, CDR2 YNFKEQ. Trimming cost V 0 bases and J 2 bases; bases outside gene matches: 7. The CDR3 is made up of 17 amino acids. DNA for the CDR3: TGTGCCAGCAGCCAAGATGGAGCGGGGGCGCCCACAGATACGCAGTATTTT. Amino acid sequence: CASSQDGAGAPTDTQYF.

The CDR3 sequence is CASSVGRAAGNQPQHF. CDR3 in DNA: TGTGCCAGCAGTGTAGGCAGGGCGGCGGGCAATCAGCCCCAGCATTTT. This chain uses TRBV2 with TRBJ1-5, with D possibly matching TRBD1 (5 bases). Trimming left V 4 bases short and J 2 bases short, with 15 bases between. CDR3 length: 16 amino acids. The germline V gene has CDR1 SNHLY and CDR2 FYNNEI.

The V gene is TRBV10-3, the J gene TRBJ1-6; perhaps TRBD1 as D (6 bases). Germline CDR1 ENHRY, CDR2 SYGVKD. Deletions cut 8 bases from V and 8 bases from J, with 16 bases between. This CDR3 contains 14 residues. This CDR3 is CAISRGGGDSPLHF. CDR3 in DNA: TGTGCCATCTCCCGGGGAGGGGGGGATTCACCCCTCCACTTT.

This chain joins TRBV19 and TRBJ2-7, with TRBD1 matching over 9 bases. Germline CDR1 is LNHDA and CDR2 is SQIVND (reference sequence). CDR3 length equals 13 residues. V gave up 5 bases and J gave up 4 bases; unmatched junction bases: 3. The chain's CDR3 is CASSPDRGYEQYF. DNA for the CDR3: TGTGCCAGTAGTCCCGACAGGGGGTACGAGCAGTACTTC.

The rearrangement uses TRBV7-2 and TRBJ1-5; the D is unclear. The CDR3 is 15 residues long. The V end lost 1 base, the J end lost 0 bases, and 7 bases lay between the germline ends. Germline V gives CDR1 SGHTA, CDR2 FQGNSA. The CDR3 spells CASSLVPDSNQPQHF. The CDR3 coding sequence is TGTGCCAGCAGCTTAGTGCCAGATAGCAATCAGCCCCAGCATTTT.

This clone has more than one count but fewer than ten. The V and J genes are TRBV28 and TRBJ1-2; TRBD1 matches 7 bases. The CDR3 spans 12 residues. V was clipped by 8 bases and J by 8 bases; unmatched bases: 8. The germline CDR1 and CDR2 sequences are MDHEN and SYDVKM. The CDR3 reads CASSDRVGGYTF. CDR3 nucleotides: TGTGCCAGCTCTGACAGGGTGGGGGGCTACACCTTC.

The chain couples TRBV11-2 to TRBJ2-6; the D is unclear. Germline loops: CDR1 SGHAT, CDR2 FQNNGV. This CDR3 is 14 amino acids long. Trimming left V 1 base short and J 4 bases short, with 5 bases between. CDR3 protein: CASSLAPGANVLTF. In DNA form, the CDR3 reads TGTGCCAGCAGCTTAGCTCCCGGGGCCAACGTCCTGACTTTC.